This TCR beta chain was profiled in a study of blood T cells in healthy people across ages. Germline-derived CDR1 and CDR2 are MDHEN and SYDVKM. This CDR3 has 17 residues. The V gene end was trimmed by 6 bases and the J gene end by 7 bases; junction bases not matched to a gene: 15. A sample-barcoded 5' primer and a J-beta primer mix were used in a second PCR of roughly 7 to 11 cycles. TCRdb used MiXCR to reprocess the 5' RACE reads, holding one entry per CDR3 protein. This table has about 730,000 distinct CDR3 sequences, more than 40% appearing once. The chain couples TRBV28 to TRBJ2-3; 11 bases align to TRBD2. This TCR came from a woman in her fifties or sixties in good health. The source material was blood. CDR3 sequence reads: CASRENPGLAVMNTQYF. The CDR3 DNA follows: TGTGCCAGCAGGGAGAACCCGGGACTAGCGGTGATGAATACGCAGTATTTT.